This entry concerns a single T cell receptor beta chain. This sample was included in a study of blood T cell repertoires in COVID-19. V lost 2 bases, J lost 3 bases, and 8 bases lay in between. Germline CDR1 reads MNHEY; CDR2 reads SVGAGI. This CDR3 spans 14 amino acids. Libraries were prepared by immunoSEQ multiplex PCR; TCRdb keeps only in-frame clonotypes and omits some of them. Here the sample spans more than 250,000 clones, around 90% being singletons. The chain has TRBV6-5 and TRBJ1-3, with D maybe TRBD1 (5 bases). The specimen sequenced was peripheral blood. The TCR sequence derives from a human donor in a cohort sampled during active COVID-19. The CDR3 reads CASSYGGDGNTIYF. The CDR3 region has the DNA TGTGCCAGCAGTTACGGGGGGGATGGAAACACCATATATTTT.